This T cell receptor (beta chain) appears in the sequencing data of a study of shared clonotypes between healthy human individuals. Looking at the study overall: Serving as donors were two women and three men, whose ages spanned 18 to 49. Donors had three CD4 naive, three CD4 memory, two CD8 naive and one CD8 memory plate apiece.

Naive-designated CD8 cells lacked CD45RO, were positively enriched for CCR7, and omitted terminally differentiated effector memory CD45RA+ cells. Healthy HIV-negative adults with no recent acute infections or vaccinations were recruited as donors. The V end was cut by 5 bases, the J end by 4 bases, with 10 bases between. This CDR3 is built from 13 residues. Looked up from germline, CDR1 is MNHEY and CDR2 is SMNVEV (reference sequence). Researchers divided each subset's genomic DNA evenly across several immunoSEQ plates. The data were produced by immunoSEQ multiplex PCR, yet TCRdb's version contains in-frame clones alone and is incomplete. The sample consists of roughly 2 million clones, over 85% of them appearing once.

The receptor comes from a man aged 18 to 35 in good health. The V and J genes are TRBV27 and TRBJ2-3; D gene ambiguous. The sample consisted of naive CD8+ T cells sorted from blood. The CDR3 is CASSQQISDTQYF. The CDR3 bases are TGTGCCAGCAGTCAACAAATCTCAGATACGCAGTATTTT.